The T cell receptor beta chain described here comes from a study of cytomegalovirus exposure and HLA in healthy donors. Study-wide results and limits: Trimming of TCR beta V- and J-genes showed a link, identified in a later analysis, to a missense DCLRE1C variant.

This clone was detected only a few times. Antigen: not known. Germline V gives CDR1 SNHLY, CDR2 FYNNEI. V shed 7 bases and J shed 5 bases, with 6 bases lying between them. The CDR3 loop spans 10 amino acids. The PCR used 60 Vbeta and 13 Jbeta primers. Measured with immunoSEQ multiplex PCR; TCRdb has only the in-frame clones, and not every one. The table records over 200,000 clones, 78% of them present only once. The clonotype was recovered from a male donor in good health and CMV-seronegative. V gene TRBV2 combines with J gene TRBJ2-7; D might be TRBD1 (5 bases). The sequenced material came from PBMCs. The CDR3 nucleotides are TGTGCCAGCAAGGACAACGAGCAGTACTTC. Protein: CASKDNEQYF. The whole variable domain, remainder taken from reference TRBV2 and TRBJ2-7, is EPEVTQTPSHQVTQMGQEVILRCVPISNHLYFYWYRQILGQKVEFLVSFYNNEISEKSEIFDDQFSVERPDGSNFTLKIRSTKLEDSAMYFCASKDNEQYFGPGTRLTVT.